The clone carrying this T cell receptor (beta chain) was detected a few times. The sample belongs to a study of blood T cell repertoires in COVID-19. Study summary: The United States, Italy and Spain supplied acute and convalescent COVID-19 samples. PBMCs, B-cell-depleted T cells, or T cells were the source of the cDNA or gDNA that made up the material.

In the original workflow: Reference gene primer amplification yielded estimated nucleated cell counts. Here immunoSEQ multiplex PCR was the method, and the copy in TCRdb shows in-frame clones only, minus some. The D gene and trimming were derived from the DNA, and the V and J assignments and clone size from that table. The sample has some 120,000 clones; around 87% are singletons. Sequenced: peripheral blood. This receptor was identified in a woman aged 60-75 years with acute or convalescent COVID-19.

The CDR3 DNA is TGTGCCAGCTCACCCTCAGCCTACGAGCAGTACTTC. It is translated as CASSPSAYEQYF. The chain has TRBV18 and TRBJ2-7, with D unclear. V was shortened by 3 bases and J by 2 bases, with 5 bases between the two germline ends. Germline CDR1 and CDR2: KGHSH and LQKENI. This CDR3 region has 12 residues.